The entry below describes one T cell receptor beta chain. Its specificity is unknown. This specimen comes from a study of T cells after yellow fever vaccination. Looking at the study overall: Fractions of low cell number were prepared using SMART-Seq v4 Ultra Low Input.

UMIs were added to TCR cDNA along with a universal primer site when it was made by 5'RACE template switching. Each CDR3 protein gets one entry after TCRdb re-called the 5' RACE reads with MiXCR. The table records 400,000 or so distinct CDR3 sequences, about 9.9% of them present only once. The CDR3 length is 18 residues. CDR1 SGHRS and CDR2 YFSETQ come from the germline V gene. The ends were cut back, 3 bases at V and 0 bases at J, with 21 bases in the middle. Broader study findings: Post-booster samples contained most primary-vaccination clones (approximately 97% CD4, 88% CD8). Some clonotypes, a small share, were shared between CD4 and CD8 compartments.

The source was PBMCs, collected on the day of the first yellow fever vaccination. This chain links TRBV5-1 with TRBJ2-5, with D perhaps TRBD1 (6 bases). This clonotype was sampled from a man in his late teens or twenties who received the YFV17D yellow fever vaccine. The CDR3 sequence is CASSSTGPILGDQETQYF. In nucleotides, the CDR3 is TGCGCCAGCAGCTCGACAGGACCTATTCTGGGGGACCAAGAGACCCAGTACTTC.